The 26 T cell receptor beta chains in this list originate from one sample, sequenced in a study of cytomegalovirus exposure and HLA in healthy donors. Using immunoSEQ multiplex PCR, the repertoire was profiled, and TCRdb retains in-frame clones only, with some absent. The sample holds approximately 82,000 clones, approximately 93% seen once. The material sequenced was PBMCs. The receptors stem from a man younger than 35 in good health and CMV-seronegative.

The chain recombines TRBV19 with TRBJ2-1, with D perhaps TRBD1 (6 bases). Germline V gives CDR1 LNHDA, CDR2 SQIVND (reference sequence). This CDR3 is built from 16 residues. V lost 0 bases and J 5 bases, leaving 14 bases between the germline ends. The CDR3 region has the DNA TGTGCCAGTAGTATAGACCAAACCGGGACACACAATGAGCAGTTCTTC. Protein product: CASSIDQTGTHNEQFF. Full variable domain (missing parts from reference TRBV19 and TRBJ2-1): DGGITQSPKYLFRKEGQNVTLSCEQNLNHDAMYWYRQDPGQGLRLIYYSQIVNDFQKGDIAEGYSVSREKKESFPLTVTSAQKNPTAFYLCASSIDQTGTHNEQFFGPGTRLTVL.

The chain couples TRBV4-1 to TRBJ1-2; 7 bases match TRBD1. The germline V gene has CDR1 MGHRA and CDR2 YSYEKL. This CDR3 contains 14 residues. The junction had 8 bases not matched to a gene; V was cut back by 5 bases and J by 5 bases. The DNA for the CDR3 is TGCGCCAGCAGCGCCGGGACAGCTGCATATGGCTACACCTTC. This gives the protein CASSAGTAAYGYTF.

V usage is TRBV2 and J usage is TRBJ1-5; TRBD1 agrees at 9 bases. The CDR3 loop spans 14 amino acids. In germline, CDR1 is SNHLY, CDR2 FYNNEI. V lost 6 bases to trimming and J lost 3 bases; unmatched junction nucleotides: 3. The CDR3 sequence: CASRGQGLNQPQHF. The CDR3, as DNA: TGTGCCAGCAGGGGACAGGGCCTCAATCAGCCCCAGCATTTT.

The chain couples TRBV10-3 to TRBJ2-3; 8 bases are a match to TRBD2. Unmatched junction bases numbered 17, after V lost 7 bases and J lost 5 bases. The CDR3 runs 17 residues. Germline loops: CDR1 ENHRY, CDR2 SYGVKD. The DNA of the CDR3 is TGTGCCATCACCGGGTCCCCTGACGGGGGGGCGATAGATACGCAGTATTTT. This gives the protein CAITGSPDGGAIDTQYF.

CDR3 amino acids: CASRVEEVTEAFF. The CDR3 nucleotides read TGTGCCAGCAGGGTGGAGGAGGTCACTGAAGCTTTCTTT. This sequence joins TRBV2 and TRBJ1-1; D remains ambiguous. The V end lost 6 bases, the J end lost 4 bases, and 12 bases lay between the germline ends. The CDR3 has 13 amino acids. Germline lookup yields CDR1 SNHLY and CDR2 FYNNEI.

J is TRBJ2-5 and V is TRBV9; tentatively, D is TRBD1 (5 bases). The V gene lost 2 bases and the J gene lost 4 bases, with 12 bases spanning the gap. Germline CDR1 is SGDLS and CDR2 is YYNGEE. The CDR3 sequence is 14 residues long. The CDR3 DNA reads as TGTGCCAGCAGCGTTGGGGCCCCGGGAGAGACCCAGTACTTC. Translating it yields CASSVGAPGETQYF.

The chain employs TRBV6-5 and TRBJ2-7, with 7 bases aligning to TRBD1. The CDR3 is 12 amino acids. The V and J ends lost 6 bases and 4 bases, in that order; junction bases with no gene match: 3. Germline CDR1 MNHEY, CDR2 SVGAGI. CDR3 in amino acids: CASRGRGYEQYF. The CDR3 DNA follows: TGTGCCAGCAGAGGCAGGGGGTACGAGCAGTACTTC.

As DNA, the CDR3 is TGTGCCAGCAGCAGTTTAGCGGCTGGGGCCAACGTCCTGACTTTC. Translated, it gives CASSSLAAGANVLTF. The chain recombines TRBV7-2 with TRBJ2-6; D possibly corresponds to TRBD2 (6 bases). V gave up 5 bases and J gave up 2 bases, with 10 bases separating them. This CDR3 has 15 residues. Germline assignment: CDR1 SGHTA and CDR2 FQGNSA.

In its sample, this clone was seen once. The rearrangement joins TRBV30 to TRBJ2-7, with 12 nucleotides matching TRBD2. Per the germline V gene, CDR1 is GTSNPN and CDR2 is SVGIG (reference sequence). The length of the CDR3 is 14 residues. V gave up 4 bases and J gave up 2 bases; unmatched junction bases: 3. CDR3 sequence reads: CAWNLAGGTYEQYF. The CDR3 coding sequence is TGTGCCTGGAACCTAGCGGGGGGGACCTACGAGCAGTACTTC.

CDR3 residues: CASSGNSVYGYTF. DNA of the CDR3: TGTGCCAGCAGTGGTAACTCTGTCTATGGCTACACCTTC. The chain uses TRBV27 and TRBJ1-2; D uncertain. Germline CDR1 and CDR2: MNHEY and SMNVEV (reference sequence). Trimming took off 5 bases at V and 4 bases at J, with 11 bases between the two ends. The CDR3 runs to 13 residues.

Here the CDR3 reads CASSQDRDTWGEKLFF. The CDR3 DNA follows: TGCGCCAGCAGCCAAGATCGGGACACATGGGGCGAAAAACTGTTTTTT. The chain links TRBV4-3 to TRBJ1-4; D perhaps matches TRBD1 (6 bases). This CDR3 is 16 amino acids long. The V end lost 0 bases, the J end lost 8 bases, and 16 bases lay between the germline ends. CDR1 is LGHNA, CDR2 YSLEER, per germline.

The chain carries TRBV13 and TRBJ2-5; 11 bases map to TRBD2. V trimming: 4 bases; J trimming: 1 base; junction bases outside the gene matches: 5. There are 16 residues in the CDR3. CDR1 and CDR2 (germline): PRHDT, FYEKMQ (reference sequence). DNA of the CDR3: TGTGCCAGCAGCTACAGACTAGCGGGGAGCCAAGAGACCCAGTACTTC. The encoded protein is CASSYRLAGSQETQYF.

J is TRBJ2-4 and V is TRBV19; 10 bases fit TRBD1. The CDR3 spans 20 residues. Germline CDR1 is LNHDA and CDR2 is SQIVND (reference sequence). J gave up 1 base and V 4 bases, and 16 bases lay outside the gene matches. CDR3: CASSTTPTGGAARAKNIQYF. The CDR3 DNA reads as TGTGCCAGTAGTACGACCCCGACAGGGGGCGCGGCTAGGGCCAAAAACATTCAGTACTTC. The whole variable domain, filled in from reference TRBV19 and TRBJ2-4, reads DGGITQSPKYLFRKEGQNVTLSCEQNLNHDAMYWYRQDPGQGLRLIYYSQIVNDFQKGDIAEGYSVSREKKESFPLTVTSAQKNPTAFYLCASSTTPTGGAARAKNIQYFGAGTRLSVL.

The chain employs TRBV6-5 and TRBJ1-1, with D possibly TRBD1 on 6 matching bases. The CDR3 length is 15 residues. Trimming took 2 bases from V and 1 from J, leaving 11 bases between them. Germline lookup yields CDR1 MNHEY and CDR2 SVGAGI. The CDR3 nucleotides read TGTGCCAGCAGTTACGTGGGGGCGCGGAACACTGAAGCTTTCTTT. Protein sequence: CASSYVGARNTEAFF.

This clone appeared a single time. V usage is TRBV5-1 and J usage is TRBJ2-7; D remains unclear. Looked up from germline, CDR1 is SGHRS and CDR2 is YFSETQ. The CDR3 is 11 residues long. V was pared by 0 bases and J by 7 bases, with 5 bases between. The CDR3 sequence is CASSLDREQYF. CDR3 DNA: TGCGCCAGCAGCTTGGATCGGGAGCAGTACTTC.

The CDR3 DNA reads as TGTGCCAGCAGCCCTCCGGGAAGCAGCACAATGAACACTGAAGCTTTCTTT. It codes for CASSPPGSSTMNTEAFF. The J gene is TRBJ1-1, the V gene TRBV28; D ambiguous. This CDR3 is built from 17 residues. V was pared by 6 bases and J by 0 bases, with 20 bases between. Germline loops: CDR1 MDHEN, CDR2 SYDVKM.

CDR3 protein: CASSPRQGSYEQYF. CDR3 DNA sequence: TGTGCCAGCAGCCCCCGACAGGGATCCTACGAGCAGTACTTC. This rearrangement joins TRBV13 to TRBJ2-7; 7 bases line up with TRBD1. Germline V gives CDR1 PRHDT, CDR2 FYEKMQ (reference sequence). V shed 5 bases, J shed 1 base, and the junction held 5 bases outside the gene matches. This CDR3 has 14 amino acids.

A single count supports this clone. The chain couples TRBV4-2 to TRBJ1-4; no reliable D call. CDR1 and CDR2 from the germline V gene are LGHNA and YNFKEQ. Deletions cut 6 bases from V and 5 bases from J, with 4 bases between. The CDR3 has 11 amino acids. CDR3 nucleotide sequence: TGTGCCAGCAGTCGGAATGAAAAACTGTTTTTT. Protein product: CASSRNEKLFF.

The CDR3 loop is CASSYYDTGNEQFF. CDR3 sequence (DNA): TGTGCCAGCAGTTATTACGACACCGGCAATGAGCAGTTCTTC. The rearrangement joins TRBV6-6 to TRBJ2-1; unclear D gene. The CDR3 is 14 residues long. The germline CDR1 and CDR2 sequences are MNHNY and SVGAGI (reference sequence). Trimming took off 3 bases at V and 6 bases at J, with 12 bases between the two ends.

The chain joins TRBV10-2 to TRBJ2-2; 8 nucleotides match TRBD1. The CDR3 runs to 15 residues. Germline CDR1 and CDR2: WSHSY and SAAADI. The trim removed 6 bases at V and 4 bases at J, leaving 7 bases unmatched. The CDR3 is CASRGQGSSTGELFF. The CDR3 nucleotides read TGCGCCAGCAGAGGACAGGGCTCCAGCACCGGGGAGCTGTTTTTT.

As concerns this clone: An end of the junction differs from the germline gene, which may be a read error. CDR3 coding DNA: TGTGCCAGTAGTATAGTAGGGACTAGCGGGAGTTGGTCCTCCGAGCAGTACTTC. It codes for CASSIVGTSGSWSSEQYF. The chain has TRBV19 and TRBJ2-7, with 14 bases lining up with TRBD2. Germline assignment: CDR1 LNHDA and CDR2 SQIVND (reference sequence). The CDR3 is made up of 18 amino acids.

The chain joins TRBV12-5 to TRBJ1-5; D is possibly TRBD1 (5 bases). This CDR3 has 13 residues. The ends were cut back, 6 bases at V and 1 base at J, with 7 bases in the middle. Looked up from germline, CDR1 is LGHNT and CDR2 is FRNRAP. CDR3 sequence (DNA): TGTGCTAGTGGCGGGGGAAGCAATCAGCCCCAGCATTTT. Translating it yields CASGGGSNQPQHF.

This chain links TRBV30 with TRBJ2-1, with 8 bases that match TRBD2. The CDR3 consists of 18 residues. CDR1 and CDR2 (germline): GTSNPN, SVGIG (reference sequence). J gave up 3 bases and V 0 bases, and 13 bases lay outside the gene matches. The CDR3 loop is CAWSVLADVINIYNEQFF. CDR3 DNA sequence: TGTGCCTGGAGTGTACTAGCGGACGTTATTAACATCTACAATGAGCAGTTCTTC.

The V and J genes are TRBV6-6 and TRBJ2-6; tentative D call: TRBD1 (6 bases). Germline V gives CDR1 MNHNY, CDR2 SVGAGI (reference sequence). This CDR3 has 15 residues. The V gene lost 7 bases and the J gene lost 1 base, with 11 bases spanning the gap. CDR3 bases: TGTGCCAGCAACTACAGGGAGTCTGGGGCCAACGTCCTGACTTTC. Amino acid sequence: CASNYRESGANVLTF.

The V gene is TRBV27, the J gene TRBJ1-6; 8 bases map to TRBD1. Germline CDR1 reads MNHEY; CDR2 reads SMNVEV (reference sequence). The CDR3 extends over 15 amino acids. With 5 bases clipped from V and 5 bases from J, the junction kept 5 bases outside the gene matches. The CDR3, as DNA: TGTGCCAGCAGTCCCCAGGACAGGGATAATTCACCCCTCCACTTT. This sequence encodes CASSPQDRDNSPLHF.

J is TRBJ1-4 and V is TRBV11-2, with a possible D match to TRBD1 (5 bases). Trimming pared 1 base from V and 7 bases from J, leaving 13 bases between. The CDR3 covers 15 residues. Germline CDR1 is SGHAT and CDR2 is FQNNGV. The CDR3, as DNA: TGTGCCAGCAGCTTAGTGGGGGGGGTGGCTGAAAAACTGTTTTTT. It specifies CASSLVGGVAEKLFF.